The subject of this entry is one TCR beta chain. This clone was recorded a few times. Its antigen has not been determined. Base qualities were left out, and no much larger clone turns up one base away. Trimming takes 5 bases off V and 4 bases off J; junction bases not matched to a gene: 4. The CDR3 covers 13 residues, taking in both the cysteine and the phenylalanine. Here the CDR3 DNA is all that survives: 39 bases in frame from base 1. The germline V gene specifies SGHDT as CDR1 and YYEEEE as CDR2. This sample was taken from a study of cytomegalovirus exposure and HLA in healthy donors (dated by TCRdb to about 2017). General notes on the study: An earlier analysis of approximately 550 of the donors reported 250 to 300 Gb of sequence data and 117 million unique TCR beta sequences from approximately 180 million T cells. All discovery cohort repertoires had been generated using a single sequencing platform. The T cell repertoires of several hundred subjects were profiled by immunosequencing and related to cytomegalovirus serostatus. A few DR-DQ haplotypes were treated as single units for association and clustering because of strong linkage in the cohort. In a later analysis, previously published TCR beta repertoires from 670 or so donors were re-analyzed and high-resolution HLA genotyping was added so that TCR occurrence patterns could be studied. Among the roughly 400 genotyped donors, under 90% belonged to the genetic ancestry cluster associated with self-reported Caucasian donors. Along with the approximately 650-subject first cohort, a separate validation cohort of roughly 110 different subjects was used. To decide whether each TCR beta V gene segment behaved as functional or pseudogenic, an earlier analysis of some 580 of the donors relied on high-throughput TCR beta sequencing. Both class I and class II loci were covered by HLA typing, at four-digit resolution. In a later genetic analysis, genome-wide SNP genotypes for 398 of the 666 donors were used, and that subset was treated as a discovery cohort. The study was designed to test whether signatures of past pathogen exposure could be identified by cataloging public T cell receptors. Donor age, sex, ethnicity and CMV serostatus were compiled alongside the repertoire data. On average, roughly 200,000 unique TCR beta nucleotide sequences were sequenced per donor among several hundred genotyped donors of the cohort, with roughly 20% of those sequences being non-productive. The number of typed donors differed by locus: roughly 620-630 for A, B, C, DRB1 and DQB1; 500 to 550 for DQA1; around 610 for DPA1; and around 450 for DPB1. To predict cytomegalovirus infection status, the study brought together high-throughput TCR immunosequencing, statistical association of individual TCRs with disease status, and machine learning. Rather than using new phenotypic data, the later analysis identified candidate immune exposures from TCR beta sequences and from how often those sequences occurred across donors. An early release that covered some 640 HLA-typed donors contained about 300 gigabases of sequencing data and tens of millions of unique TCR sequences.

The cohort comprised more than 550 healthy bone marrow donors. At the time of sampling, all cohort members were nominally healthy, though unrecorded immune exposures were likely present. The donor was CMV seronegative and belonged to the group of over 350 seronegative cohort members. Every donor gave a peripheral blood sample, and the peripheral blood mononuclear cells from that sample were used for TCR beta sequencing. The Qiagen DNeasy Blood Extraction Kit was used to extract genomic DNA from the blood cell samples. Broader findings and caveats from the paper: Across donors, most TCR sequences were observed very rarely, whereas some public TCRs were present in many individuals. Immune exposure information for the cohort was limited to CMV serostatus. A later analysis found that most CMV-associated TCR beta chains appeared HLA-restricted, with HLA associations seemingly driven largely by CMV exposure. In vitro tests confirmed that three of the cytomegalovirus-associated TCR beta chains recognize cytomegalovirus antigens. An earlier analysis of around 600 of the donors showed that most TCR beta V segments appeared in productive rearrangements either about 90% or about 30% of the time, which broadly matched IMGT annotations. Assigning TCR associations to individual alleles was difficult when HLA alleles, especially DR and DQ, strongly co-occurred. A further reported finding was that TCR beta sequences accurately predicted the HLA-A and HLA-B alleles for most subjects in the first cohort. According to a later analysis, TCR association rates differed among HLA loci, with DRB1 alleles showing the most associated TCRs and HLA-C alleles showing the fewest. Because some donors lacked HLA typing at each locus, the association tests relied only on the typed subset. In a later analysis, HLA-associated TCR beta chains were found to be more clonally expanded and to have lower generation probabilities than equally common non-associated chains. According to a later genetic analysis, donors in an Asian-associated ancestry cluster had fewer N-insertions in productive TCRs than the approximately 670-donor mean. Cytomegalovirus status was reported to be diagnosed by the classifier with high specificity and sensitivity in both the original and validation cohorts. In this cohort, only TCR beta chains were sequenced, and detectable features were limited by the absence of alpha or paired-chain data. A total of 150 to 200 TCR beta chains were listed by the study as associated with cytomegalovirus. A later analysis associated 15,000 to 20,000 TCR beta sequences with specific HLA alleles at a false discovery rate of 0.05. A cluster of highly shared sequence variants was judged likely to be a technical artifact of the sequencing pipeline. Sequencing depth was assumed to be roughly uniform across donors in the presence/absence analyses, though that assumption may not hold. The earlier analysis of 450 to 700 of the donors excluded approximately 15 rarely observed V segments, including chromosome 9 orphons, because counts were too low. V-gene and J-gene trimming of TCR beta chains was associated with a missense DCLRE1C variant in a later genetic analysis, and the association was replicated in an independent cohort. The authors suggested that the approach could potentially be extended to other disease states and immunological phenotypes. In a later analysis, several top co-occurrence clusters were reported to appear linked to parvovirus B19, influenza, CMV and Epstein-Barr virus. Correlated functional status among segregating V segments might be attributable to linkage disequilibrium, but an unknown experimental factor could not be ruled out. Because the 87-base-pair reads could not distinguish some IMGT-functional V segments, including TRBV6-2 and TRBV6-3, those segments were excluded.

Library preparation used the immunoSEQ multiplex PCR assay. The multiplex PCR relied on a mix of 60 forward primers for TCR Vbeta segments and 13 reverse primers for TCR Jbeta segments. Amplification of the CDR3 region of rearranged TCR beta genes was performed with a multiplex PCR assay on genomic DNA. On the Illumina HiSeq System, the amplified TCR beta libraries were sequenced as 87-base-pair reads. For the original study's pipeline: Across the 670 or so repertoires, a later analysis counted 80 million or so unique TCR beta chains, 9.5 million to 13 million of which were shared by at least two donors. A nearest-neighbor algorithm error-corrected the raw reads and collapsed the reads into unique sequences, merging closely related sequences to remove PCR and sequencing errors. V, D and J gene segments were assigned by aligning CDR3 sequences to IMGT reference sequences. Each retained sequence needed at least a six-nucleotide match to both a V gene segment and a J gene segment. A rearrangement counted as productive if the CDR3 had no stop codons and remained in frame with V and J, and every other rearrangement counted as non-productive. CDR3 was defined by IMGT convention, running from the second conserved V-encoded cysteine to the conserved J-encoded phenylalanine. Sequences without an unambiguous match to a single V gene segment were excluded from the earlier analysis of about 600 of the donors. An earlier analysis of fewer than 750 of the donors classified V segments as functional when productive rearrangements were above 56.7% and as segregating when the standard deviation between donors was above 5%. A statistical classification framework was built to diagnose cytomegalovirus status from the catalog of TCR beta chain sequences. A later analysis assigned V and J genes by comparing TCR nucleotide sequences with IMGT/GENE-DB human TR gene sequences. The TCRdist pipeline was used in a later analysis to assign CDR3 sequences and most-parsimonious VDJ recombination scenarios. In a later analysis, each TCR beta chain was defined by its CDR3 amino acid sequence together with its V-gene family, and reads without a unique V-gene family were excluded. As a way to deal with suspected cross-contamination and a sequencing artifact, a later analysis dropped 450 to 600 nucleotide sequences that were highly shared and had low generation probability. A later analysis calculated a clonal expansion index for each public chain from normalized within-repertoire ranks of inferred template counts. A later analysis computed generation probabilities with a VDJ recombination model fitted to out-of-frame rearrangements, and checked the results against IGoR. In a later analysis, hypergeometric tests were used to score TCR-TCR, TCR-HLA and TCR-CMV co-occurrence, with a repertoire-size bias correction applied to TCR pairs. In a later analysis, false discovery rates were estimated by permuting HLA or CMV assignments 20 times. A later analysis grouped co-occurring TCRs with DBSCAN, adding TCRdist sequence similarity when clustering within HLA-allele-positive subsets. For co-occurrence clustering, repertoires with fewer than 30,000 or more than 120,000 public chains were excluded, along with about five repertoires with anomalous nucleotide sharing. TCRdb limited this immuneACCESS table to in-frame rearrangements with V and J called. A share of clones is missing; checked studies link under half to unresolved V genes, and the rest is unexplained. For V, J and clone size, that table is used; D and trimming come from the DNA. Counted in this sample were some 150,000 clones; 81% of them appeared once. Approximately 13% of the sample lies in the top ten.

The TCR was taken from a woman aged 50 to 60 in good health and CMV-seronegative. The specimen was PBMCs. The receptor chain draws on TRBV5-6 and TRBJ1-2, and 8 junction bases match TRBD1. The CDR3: CASRQGTGYGYTF. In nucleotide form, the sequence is TGTGCCAGCAGACAGGGGACAGGCTATGGCTACACCTTC.